Given below is one T cell receptor beta chain in context. This sample stems from a study of prognosis after radiotherapy for stage I lung cancer. Amplicons of TCR beta CDR3 were generated from genomic DNA by two-round multiplex PCR. Primers targeting each individual TRBV and TRBJ gene were applied in first-round PCR. TCRdb passed the multiplex PCR reads through MiXCR, listing each CDR3 protein once. The sample lists 20,000 to 25,000 distinct CDR3 sequences, around two fifths occurring once. The germline CDR1 and CDR2 sequences are MNHNS and SASEGT. The CDR3 length is 16 residues. Trimming pared 10 bases from V and 0 bases from J, leaving 18 bases between.

Here the sequenced sample was PBMCs, taken before or after stereotactic body radiation therapy (not recorded which). The chain recombines TRBV6-1 with TRBJ2-2; D is undetermined. The receptor was isolated from a donor aged 50 or older with non-small cell lung cancer. The CDR3 reads CAISLGHLSNTGELFF. The CDR3 DNA reads as TGTGCCATTTCCCTTGGCCACCTGTCGAACACCGGGGAGCTGTTTTTT.